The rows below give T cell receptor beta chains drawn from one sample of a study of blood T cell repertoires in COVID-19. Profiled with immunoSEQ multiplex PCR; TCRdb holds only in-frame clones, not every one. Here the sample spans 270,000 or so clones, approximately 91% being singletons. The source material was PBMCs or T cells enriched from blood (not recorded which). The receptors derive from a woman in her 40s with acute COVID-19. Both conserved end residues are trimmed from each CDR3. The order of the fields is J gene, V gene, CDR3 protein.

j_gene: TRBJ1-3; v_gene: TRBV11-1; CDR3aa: ASSSGGTGNTIY
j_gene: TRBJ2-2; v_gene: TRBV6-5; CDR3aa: ASSPDGRNTGELF
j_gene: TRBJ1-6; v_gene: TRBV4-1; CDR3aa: ASSQELSPPLH
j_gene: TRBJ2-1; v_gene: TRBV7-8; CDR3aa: ASSLGGLAANAYNEQF
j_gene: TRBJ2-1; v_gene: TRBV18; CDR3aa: ASSPGERKGEQF
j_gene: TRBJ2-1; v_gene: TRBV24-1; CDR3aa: ATSDQLQGGPGLASYNEQF
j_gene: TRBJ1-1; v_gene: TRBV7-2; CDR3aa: ASSRWTGYEAF
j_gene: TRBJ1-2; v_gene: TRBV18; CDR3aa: ASRSGTGDGYT
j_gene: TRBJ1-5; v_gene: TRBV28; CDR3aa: ASGSGPRANQPQH
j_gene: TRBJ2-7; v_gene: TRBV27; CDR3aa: ASRLDRGGEQY
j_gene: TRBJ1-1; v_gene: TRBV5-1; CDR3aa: ASSFTLNTEAF
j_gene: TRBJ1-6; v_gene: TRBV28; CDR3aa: ASQPPGGNSPLH
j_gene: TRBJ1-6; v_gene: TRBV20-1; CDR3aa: SASFTRESPLH
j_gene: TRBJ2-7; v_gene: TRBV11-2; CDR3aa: ASSQRGAGDEQY
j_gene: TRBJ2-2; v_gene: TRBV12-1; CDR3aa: ASSFGTTGVDTGELF
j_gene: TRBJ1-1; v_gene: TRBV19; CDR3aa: ASSIDYRVANTEAF
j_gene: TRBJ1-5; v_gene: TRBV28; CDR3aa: ASSLSGQLNQPQH
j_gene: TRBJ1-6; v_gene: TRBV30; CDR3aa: AWSSRQGNSPLH
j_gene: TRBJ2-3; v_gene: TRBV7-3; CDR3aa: ASSPDAVAGRTDTQY
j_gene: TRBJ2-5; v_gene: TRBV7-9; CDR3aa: ASSSALDSQETQY
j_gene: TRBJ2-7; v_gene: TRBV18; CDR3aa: ASSPPSATSYEQY
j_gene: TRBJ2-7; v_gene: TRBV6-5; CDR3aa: ASSKNRDRAYEQY
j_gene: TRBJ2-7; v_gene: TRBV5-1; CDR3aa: ASSLGLASFSSYEQY
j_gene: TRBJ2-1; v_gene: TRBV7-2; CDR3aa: ASRLAGVSYNEQF
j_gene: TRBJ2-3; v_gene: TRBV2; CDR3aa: ASSQVPDTQY
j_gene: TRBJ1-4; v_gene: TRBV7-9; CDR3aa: ASRMTGTNEKLF
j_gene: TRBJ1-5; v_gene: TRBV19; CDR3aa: ASRGGVGNQPQH
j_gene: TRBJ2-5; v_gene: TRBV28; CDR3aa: ASSRDSYQETQY